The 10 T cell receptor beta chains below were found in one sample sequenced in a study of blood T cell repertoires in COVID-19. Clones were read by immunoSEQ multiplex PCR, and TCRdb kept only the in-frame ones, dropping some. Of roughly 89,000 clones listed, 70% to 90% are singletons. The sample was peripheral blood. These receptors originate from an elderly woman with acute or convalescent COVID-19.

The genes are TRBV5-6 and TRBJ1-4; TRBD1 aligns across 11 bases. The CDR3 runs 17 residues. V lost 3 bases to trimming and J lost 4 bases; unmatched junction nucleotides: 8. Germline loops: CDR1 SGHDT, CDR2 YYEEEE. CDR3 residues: CASSSRDRGIVNEKLFF. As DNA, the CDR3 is TGTGCCAGCAGCTCGAGGGACAGGGGGATTGTTAATGAAAAACTGTTTTTT.

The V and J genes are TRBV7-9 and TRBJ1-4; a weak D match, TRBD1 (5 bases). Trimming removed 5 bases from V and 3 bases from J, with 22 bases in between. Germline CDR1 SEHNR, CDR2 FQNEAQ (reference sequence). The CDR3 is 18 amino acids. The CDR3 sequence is CASSQSEGTPRSNEKLFF. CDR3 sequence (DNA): TGTGCCAGCAGCCAATCGGAGGGGACCCCCCGTTCTAATGAAAAACTGTTTTTT.

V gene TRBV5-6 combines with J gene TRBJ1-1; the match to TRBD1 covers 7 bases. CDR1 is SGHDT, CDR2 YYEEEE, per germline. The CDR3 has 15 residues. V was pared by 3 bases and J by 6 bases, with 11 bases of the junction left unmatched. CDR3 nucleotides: TGTGCCAGCAGCTGGTCTACAGGGGTTAACGCTGAAGCTTTCTTT. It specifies CASSWSTGVNAEAFF. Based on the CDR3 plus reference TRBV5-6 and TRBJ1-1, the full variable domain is DAGVTQSPTHLIKTRGQQVTLRCSPKSGHDTVSWYQQALGQGPQFIFQYYEEEERQRGNFPDRFSGHQFPNYSSELNVNALLLGDSALYLCASSWSTGVNAEAFFGQGTRLTVV.

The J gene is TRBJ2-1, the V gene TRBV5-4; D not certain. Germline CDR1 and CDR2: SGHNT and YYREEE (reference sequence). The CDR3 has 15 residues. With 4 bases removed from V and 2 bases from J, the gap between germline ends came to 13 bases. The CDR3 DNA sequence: TGTGCCAGCAGCCCTTCTACCACGACCTACAATGAGCAGTTCTTC. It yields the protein CASSPSTTTYNEQFF.

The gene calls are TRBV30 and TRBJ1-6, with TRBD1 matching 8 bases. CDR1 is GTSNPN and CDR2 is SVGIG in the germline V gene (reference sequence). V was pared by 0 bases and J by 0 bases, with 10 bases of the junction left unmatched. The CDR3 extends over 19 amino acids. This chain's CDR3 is CAWSVHPGGASSYNSPLHF. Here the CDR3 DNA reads TGTGCCTGGAGTGTACATCCAGGGGGCGCGAGCTCCTATAATTCACCCCTCCACTTT.

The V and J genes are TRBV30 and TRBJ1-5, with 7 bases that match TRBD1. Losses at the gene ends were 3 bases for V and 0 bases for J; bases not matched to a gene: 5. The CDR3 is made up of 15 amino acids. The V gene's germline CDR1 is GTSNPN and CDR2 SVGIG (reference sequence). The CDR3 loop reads CAWSTGVYSNQPQHF. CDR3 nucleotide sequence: TGTGCCTGGAGCACAGGGGTATATAGCAATCAGCCCCAGCATTTT.

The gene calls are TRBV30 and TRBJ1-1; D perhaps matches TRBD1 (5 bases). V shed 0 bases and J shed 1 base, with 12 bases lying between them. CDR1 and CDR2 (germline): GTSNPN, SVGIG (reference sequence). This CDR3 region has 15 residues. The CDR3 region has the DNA TGTGCCTGGAGTGTACCGGGACTTCAGAACACTGAAGCTTTCTTT. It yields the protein CAWSVPGLQNTEAFF.

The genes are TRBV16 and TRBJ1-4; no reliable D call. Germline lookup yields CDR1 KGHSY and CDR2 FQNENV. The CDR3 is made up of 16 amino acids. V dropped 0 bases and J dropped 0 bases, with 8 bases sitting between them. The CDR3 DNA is TGTGCCAGCAGCCAATCCCGAGGAGCAACTAATGAAAAACTGTTTTTT. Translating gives CASSQSRGATNEKLFF.

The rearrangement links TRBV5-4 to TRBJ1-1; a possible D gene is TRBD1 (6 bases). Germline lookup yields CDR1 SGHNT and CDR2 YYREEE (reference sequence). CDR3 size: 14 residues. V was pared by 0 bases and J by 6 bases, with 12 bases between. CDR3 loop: CASSLAGGAPEAFF. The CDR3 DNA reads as TGTGCCAGCAGCTTGGCCGGGGGGGCGCCTGAAGCTTTCTTT.

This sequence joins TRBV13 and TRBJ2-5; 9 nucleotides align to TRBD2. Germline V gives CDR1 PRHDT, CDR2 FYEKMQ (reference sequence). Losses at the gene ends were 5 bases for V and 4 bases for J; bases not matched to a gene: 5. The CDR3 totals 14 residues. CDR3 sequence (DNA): TGTGCCAGCAGCCCGCGGGGGGGCCTAGAGACCCAGTACTTC. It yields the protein CASSPRGGLETQYF.